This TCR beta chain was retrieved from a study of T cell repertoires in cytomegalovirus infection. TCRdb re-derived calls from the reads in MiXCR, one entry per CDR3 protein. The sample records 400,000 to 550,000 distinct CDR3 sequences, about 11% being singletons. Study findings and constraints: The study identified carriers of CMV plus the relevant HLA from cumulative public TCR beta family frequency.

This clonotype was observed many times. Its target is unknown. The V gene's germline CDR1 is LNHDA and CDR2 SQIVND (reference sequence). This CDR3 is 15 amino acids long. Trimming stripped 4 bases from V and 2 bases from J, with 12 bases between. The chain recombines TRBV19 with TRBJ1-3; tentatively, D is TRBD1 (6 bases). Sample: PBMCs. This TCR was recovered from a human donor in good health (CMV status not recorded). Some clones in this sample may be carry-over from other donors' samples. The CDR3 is CASSTSGGPGNTIYF. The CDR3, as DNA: TGTGCCAGTAGTACTTCCGGGGGGCCTGGAAACACCATATATTTT.